This T cell receptor (beta chain) was documented in a study of blood T cells in healthy people across ages. The authors isolated at least 7 million PBMCs per sample. Samples each yielded at least 5 micrograms of total RNA. PCR was performed a second time for about 6 to 11 cycles using a sample-barcoded 5' primer and a J-beta primer mix. Through a template-switch adaptor with 12 random nucleotides, each cDNA molecule received a tag. TCRdb reprocessed the 5' RACE reads via MiXCR and lists one record per CDR3 protein. This table has a few hundred thousand distinct CDR3 sequences, roughly half appearing once. V was pared by 2 bases and J by 13 bases, with 19 bases between. This CDR3 is 14 amino acids long. CDR1 and CDR2 from the germline V gene are SGHDT and YYEEEE. This clonotype has at least ten counts.

The sequenced sample was blood. The V gene is TRBV5-6, the J gene TRBJ2-1, with a possible D match to TRBD2 (6 bases). The TCR sequence derives from a man aged 55 to 69 in good health. DNA of the CDR3: TGTGCCAGCAGCTTCGACGGCGGGACGAGTGGTCAGTTCTTC. Translating gives CASSFDGGTSGQFF.